This TCR beta chain was sequenced in a study of a mutant IDH1 vaccine in newly diagnosed glioma. Turning to the study itself: Patients began vaccination 4-6 weeks after radiotherapy alone, or with temozolomide cycles. The sex distribution of treated patients was around 62% male and roughly 40% female, with a mean age of roughly 40 years. Earlier therapy was either radiotherapy, temozolomide, or both, and most got both.

TCRdb keeps only in-frame clones here, not all; method: immunoSEQ multiplex PCR. The sample has under 150,000 clones, 85% to 90% seen once; the top ten hold 0.5% to 0.65%. In germline, CDR1 is MGHRA, CDR2 YSYEKL. V was cut by 0 bases and J by 2 bases, with 15 bases left in between. This CDR3 has 17 amino acids. This sample's time point: week 11, during vaccination. Every single dose of the vaccine, 300 ug of mutant IDH1 20-mer peptide, came with topical imiquimod. As for this clone: Its antigen is not identified.

The receptor's source is a woman aged 45-59 years with glioma. The chain combines TRBV4-1 with TRBJ2-3, with D possibly TRBD2 on 6 matching bases. This specimen consisted of PBMCs, obtained from a glioma patient whose treatment included an IDH1 peptide vaccine. Written as DNA, the CDR3 is TGCGCCAGCAGCCAAGAATCCCGGGAGTGGGCCACAGATACGCAGTATTTT. Translated: CASSQESREWATDTQYF.